Listed below are T cell receptor beta chains from one sample, sequenced in a study of molecular identifiers for immune sequencing clone quantification. TCRdb re-called the PCR reads through MiXCR, storing one row per CDR3 protein. The repertoire holds under 600,000 distinct CDR3 sequences, with about a quarter as singletons. The sequenced sample consisted of naive CD8+ T cells from blood, with Jurkat cell RNA spiked in. Every receptor here comes from a human donor in good health. Some libraries in this study had Jurkat cell RNA spiked in. CDR3s include the opening cysteine and the closing phenylalanine or tryptophan. Fields, in order: CDR3 DNA, CDR3 protein, clone size, D gene, J gene, V gene. D genes are given only for firm matches. Clone size is not always given. Where it is, it says once, few, many or a class for expanded clones.

cdr3_nt: TGTGCCAGCAGCCAAAAAACGACTAGCGGGGTTTCAGATACGCAGTATTTT
cdr3_aa: CASSQKTTSGVSDTQYF
clone_size: -
d_call: TRBD2
j_call: TRBJ2-3
v_call: TRBV6-5

cdr3_nt: TGTGCCAGCTACACCCCGGGACAGGGCCACGAGCAGTACTTC
cdr3_aa: CASYTPGQGHEQYF
clone_size: many
d_call: TRBD1
j_call: TRBJ2-7
v_call: TRBV6-6

cdr3_nt: TGTGCCAGCAGCTTCTCAGGGGGCCTGAAGACTGAAGCTTTCTTT
cdr3_aa: CASSFSGGLKTEAFF
clone_size: -
d_call: TRBD1
j_call: TRBJ1-1
v_call: TRBV5-4

cdr3_nt: TGTGCCAGCACTTACCGACAGGGGCCCAAAAACATTCAGTACTTC
cdr3_aa: CASTYRQGPKNIQYF
clone_size: -
d_call: TRBD1
j_call: TRBJ2-4
v_call: TRBV28

cdr3_nt: TGCAGTGCTCGGTCGCGGGGGGGCTACGAGCAGTACTTC
cdr3_aa: CSARSRGGYEQYF
clone_size: -
d_call: TRBD2
j_call: TRBJ2-7
v_call: TRBV20-1

cdr3_nt: TGCAGCGTTATATTTAGGGGGACCGCTGAAGCTTTCTTT
cdr3_aa: CSVIFRGTAEAFF
clone_size: -
d_call: -
j_call: TRBJ1-1
v_call: TRBV29-1

cdr3_nt: TGTGCCAGCAGCTTAGAGGGGGCTTCCTACACTGAAGCTTTCTTT
cdr3_aa: CASSLEGASYTEAFF
clone_size: -
d_call: -
j_call: TRBJ1-1
v_call: TRBV11-2

cdr3_nt: TGTGCCAGCAGCTTACCGACCGGCAGAGTCTACGAGCCGTACTTC
cdr3_aa: CASSLPTGRVYEPYF
clone_size: -
d_call: -
j_call: TRBJ2-7
v_call: TRBV7-2

cdr3_nt: TGTGCCAGCAGTTTCGGGACCCAACTAGCGGAGCAGTTCTTC
cdr3_aa: CASSFGTQLAEQFF
clone_size: few
d_call: TRBD2
j_call: TRBJ2-1
v_call: TRBV27

cdr3_nt: TGTGCCAGCAGCTTAGCAGAGACCCAGTACTTC
cdr3_aa: CASSLAETQYF
clone_size: many
d_call: -
j_call: TRBJ2-5
v_call: TRBV12-3/TRBV12-4

cdr3_nt: TGTGCCAGCAGCTCCCGGGACAGCCGCACAGATACGCAGTATTTT
cdr3_aa: CASSSRDSRTDTQYF
clone_size: many
d_call: TRBD1
j_call: TRBJ2-3
v_call: TRBV7-9

cdr3_nt: TGTGCCAGCAGCCGTGGACAGGGCTCTGAAGCTTTCTTT
cdr3_aa: CASSRGQGSEAFF
clone_size: few
d_call: TRBD1
j_call: TRBJ1-1
v_call: TRBV27

cdr3_nt: TGTGCCATCGCCGGACAGGGGTCCAAAAACATTCAGTACTTC
cdr3_aa: CAIAGQGSKNIQYF
clone_size: many
d_call: TRBD1
j_call: TRBJ2-4
v_call: TRBV10-3

cdr3_nt: TGTGCAAGTCGCTCCCGGTGGGACAGCCACACAGATACGCAGTATTTT
cdr3_aa: CASRSRWDSHTDTQYF
clone_size: -
d_call: -
j_call: TRBJ2-3
v_call: TRBV12-2

cdr3_nt: TGTGCCAGTAGTATCGTTGGACAGGGGGAGGGTGAGCAGTTCTTC
cdr3_aa: CASSIVGQGEGEQFF
clone_size: -
d_call: TRBD1
j_call: TRBJ2-1
v_call: TRBV19

cdr3_nt: TGCAGCGTTGGGGCTGAAAGCACAGATACGCAGTATTTT
cdr3_aa: CSVGAESTDTQYF
clone_size: many
d_call: -
j_call: TRBJ2-3
v_call: TRBV29-1

cdr3_nt: TGTGCCAGCAGTGAGCGGGGTTCCAGCGAGAACACTGAAGCTTTCTTT
cdr3_aa: CASSERGSSENTEAFF
clone_size: few
d_call: -
j_call: TRBJ1-1
v_call: TRBV2

cdr3_nt: TGTGCCAGCAGCCTACAGGGGCCTTCCTACGAGCAGTACTTC
cdr3_aa: CASSLQGPSYEQYF
clone_size: many
d_call: TRBD1
j_call: TRBJ2-7
v_call: TRBV14

cdr3_nt: TGTGCCAGCAACCAGGATGAGACAGGGGGTTCAGGTCAGCCCCAGCATTTT
cdr3_aa: CASNQDETGGSGQPQHF
clone_size: -
d_call: TRBD1
j_call: TRBJ1-5
v_call: TRBV4-2

cdr3_nt: TGTGCCAGCAGCTACTACAGGGCGACCTACGAGCAGTACTTC
cdr3_aa: CASSYYRATYEQYF
clone_size: many
d_call: -
j_call: TRBJ2-7
v_call: TRBV7-2

cdr3_nt: TGTGCCAGCAGTCCGTACAGCCGGGACAGGGGGTCCTACGAGCAGTACTTC
cdr3_aa: CASSPYSRDRGSYEQYF
clone_size: many
d_call: TRBD1
j_call: TRBJ2-7
v_call: TRBV27

cdr3_nt: TGTGCCAGCAGCTCAACAGAAAATTCACCCCTCCACTTT
cdr3_aa: CASSSTENSPLHF
clone_size: many
d_call: -
j_call: TRBJ1-6
v_call: TRBV7-9

cdr3_nt: TGTGCCAGCAGCCGAAGACTAGCGGGGACCACAGATACGCAGTATTTT
cdr3_aa: CASSRRLAGTTDTQYF
clone_size: -
d_call: TRBD2
j_call: TRBJ2-3
v_call: TRBV7-6

cdr3_nt: TGTGCCAGCAGTTACTCCCTAGCGTCTGAAGCTTTCTTT
cdr3_aa: CASSYSLASEAFF
clone_size: few
d_call: -
j_call: TRBJ1-1
v_call: TRBV6-2/TRBV6-3

cdr3_nt: TGTGCCTGGGATGGGACGTTAGAAGCTTTCTTT
cdr3_aa: CAWDGTLEAFF
clone_size: few
d_call: -
j_call: TRBJ1-1
v_call: TRBV30

cdr3_nt: TGTGCCAGCAGTTCCTGGGACAGGTGGGCTTTCTTT
cdr3_aa: CASSSWDRWAFF
clone_size: many
d_call: TRBD1
j_call: TRBJ1-1
v_call: TRBV13